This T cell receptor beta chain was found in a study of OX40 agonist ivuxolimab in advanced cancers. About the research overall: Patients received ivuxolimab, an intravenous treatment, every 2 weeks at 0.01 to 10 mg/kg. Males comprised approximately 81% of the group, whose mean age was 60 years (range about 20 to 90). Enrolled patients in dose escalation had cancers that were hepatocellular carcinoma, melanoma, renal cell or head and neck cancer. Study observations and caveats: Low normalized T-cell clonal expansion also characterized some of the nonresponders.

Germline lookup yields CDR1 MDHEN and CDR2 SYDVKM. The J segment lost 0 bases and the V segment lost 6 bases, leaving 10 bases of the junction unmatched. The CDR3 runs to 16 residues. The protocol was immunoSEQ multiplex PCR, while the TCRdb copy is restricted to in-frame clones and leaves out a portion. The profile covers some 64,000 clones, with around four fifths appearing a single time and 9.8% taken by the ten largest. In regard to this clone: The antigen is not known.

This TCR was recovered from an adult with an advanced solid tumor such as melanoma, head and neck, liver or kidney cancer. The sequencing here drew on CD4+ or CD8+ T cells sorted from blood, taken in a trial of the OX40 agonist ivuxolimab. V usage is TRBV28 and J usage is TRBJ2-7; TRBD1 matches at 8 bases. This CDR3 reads CASRSLRDRYSYEQYF. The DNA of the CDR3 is TGTGCCAGCAGGTCCTTGCGGGACAGGTACTCCTACGAGCAGTACTTC.